Below are 7 T cell receptor beta chains sequenced from a single sample in a study of blood T cell repertoires in COVID-19. Clones were read by immunoSEQ multiplex PCR, and TCRdb kept only the in-frame ones, dropping some. The sample consists of over 45,000 clones, around nine tenths of them appearing once. The sequenced sample consisted of peripheral blood. These receptors were obtained from a man aged 50 or older with active COVID-19.

The V and J genes are TRBV4-3 and TRBJ2-7; tentatively, D is TRBD1 (5 bases). The CDR3 consists of 16 residues. V lost 0 bases and J lost 3, with 15 bases in between. The germline gives CDR1 LGHNA, CDR2 YSLEER. The CDR3 coding sequence is TGCGCCAGCAGCCAAGAACCCCAGGGTGTGGGCTACGAGCAGTACTTC. Amino acid sequence: CASSQEPQGVGYEQYF.

J is TRBJ2-3 and V is TRBV30, with a tentative D call TRBD1 (5 bases). The germline V gene has CDR1 GTSNPN and CDR2 SVGIG (reference sequence). The CDR3 is 12 amino acids. V gave up 3 bases and J gave up 7 bases, with 11 bases separating them. CDR3 DNA: TGTGCCTGGAGGACGGACACCAATACGCAGTATTTT. Protein: CAWRTDTNTQYF.

The rearrangement links TRBV12-2 to TRBJ2-2; the DNA was not compared with TRBD2, the D call given in the table. TRBV12-2 is noted as a pseudogene. The CDR3 runs to 12 residues. CDR3 bases: TGTGCAAGTCGCACAATCGGGGGGGAGCTGTTTTTT. Its protein is CASRTIGGELFF.

The V and J genes are TRBV6-5 and TRBJ2-4; tentatively, D is TRBD2 (5 bases). Germline V gives CDR1 MNHEY, CDR2 SVGAGI. Trimming left V 8 bases short and J 0 bases short, with 14 bases between. The CDR3 sequence is 15 residues long. The CDR3 here is CASGKEVLAKNIQYF. The CDR3 DNA sequence: TGTGCCAGCGGAAAGGAGGTTCTAGCCAAAAACATTCAGTACTTC.

The genes are TRBV7-8 and TRBJ1-5; 8 bases match TRBD1. Germline V gene data show CDR1 as SGHVS and CDR2 as FQNEAQ. The CDR3 is 15 residues long. Trimming cost V 4 bases and J 3 bases; bases outside gene matches: 5. The CDR3 region is CASSSGQGANQPQHF. CDR3 nucleotide sequence: TGTGCCAGCAGCTCAGGACAGGGCGCCAATCAGCCCCAGCATTTT.

In its sample, this clone was seen a few times. The V call is TRBV5-6, the J call TRBJ1-4; tentative D call: TRBD1 (6 bases). Germline V gene lookup returns CDR1 SGHDT and CDR2 YYEEEE. V lost 4 bases and J 7 bases, leaving 14 bases between the germline ends. The CDR3 totals 14 residues. The CDR3 region is CASSRGGLGEKLFF. The CDR3 coding sequence is TGTGCCAGCAGCCGTGGGGGCTTGGGTGAAAAACTGTTTTTT. Full variable domain (missing parts from reference TRBV5-6 and TRBJ1-4): DAGVTQSPTHLIKTRGQQVTLRCSPKSGHDTVSWYQQALGQGPQFIFQYYEEEERQRGNFPDRFSGHQFPNYSSELNVNALLLGDSALYLCASSRGGLGEKLFFGSGTQLSVL.

The DNA for the CDR3 is TGCGCCAGCAGCCATAGTACGGAGGGGGCGGGCTATGGCTACACCTTC. Its protein is CASSHSTEGAGYGYTF. The chain employs TRBV4-1 and TRBJ1-2, with 7 nucleotides matching TRBD1. Trimming cost V 3 bases and J 4 bases; bases outside gene matches: 11. This CDR3 contains 16 residues. The V gene's germline CDR1 is MGHRA and CDR2 YSYEKL.